One sample yielded the 30 T cell receptor beta chains listed below, sequenced in a study of cytomegalovirus exposure and HLA in healthy donors. The PCR had 60 Vbeta and 13 Jbeta primers. TCRdb's table, derived via immunoSEQ multiplex PCR, lists solely in-frame clones and lacks some. The sample shows roughly 130,000 clones, over 70% of them seen only once. What was sequenced was PBMCs. Source of these receptors: a woman in her forties in good health and CMV-seronegative.

This chain links TRBV19 with TRBJ2-7; TRBD2 matches 15 bases. The trim removed 4 bases at V and 6 bases at J, leaving 10 bases unmatched. Looked up from germline, CDR1 is LNHDA and CDR2 is SQIVND (reference sequence). The CDR3 is 17 amino acids. The chain's CDR3 is CASSTLGLAGGPVEQYF. The CDR3 nucleotides read TGTGCCAGTAGTACCCTCGGACTAGCGGGGGGGCCGGTCGAGCAGTACTTC.

The chain combines TRBV2 with TRBJ2-7; possible D gene TRBD1, 6 bases. This CDR3 is 13 amino acids long. Germline-derived CDR1 and CDR2 are SNHLY and FYNNEI. Trimming took 3 bases from V and 5 from J, leaving 11 bases between them. The CDR3 reads CASSENREDEQYF. The CDR3 DNA reads as TGTGCCAGCAGTGAGAACAGGGAAGACGAGCAGTACTTC.

The chain uses TRBV5-1 and TRBJ2-1; 8 positions agree with TRBD2. V lost 4 bases to trimming and J lost 5 bases; unmatched junction nucleotides: 5. This CDR3 contains 14 residues. Germline lookup yields CDR1 SGHRS and CDR2 YFSETQ. In DNA form, the CDR3 reads TGCGCCAGCAGCACCCTACTAGCGGACAATGAGCAGTTCTTC. This translates into CASSTLLADNEQFF.

The gene calls are TRBV7-9 and TRBJ2-7; D may be TRBD2 (5 bases). The V gene lost 2 bases and the J gene lost 3 bases, with 11 bases spanning the gap. This CDR3 has 14 amino acids. Germline V lookup: CDR1 SEHNR, CDR2 FQNEAQ (reference sequence). CDR3 sequence: CASSLSSALYEQYF. CDR3 DNA: TGTGCCAGCAGCTTAAGTAGCGCACTCTACGAGCAGTACTTC. The variable domain in full, completed from reference TRBV7-9 and TRBJ2-7, reads DTGVSQNPRHKITKRGQNVTFRCDPISEHNRLYWYRQTLGQGPEFLTYFQNEAQLEKSRLLSDRFSAERPKGSFSTLEIQRTEQGDSAMYLCASSLSSALYEQYFGPGTRLTVT.

The sample holds one count of this clone. This chain's CDR3 is CAISEGIAGGRDTQYF. CDR3 DNA: TGTGCCATCAGTGAAGGGATAGCGGGGGGGCGCGATACGCAGTATTTT. The chain recombines TRBV10-3 with TRBJ2-3; 11 nucleotides align to TRBD2. V dropped 3 bases and J dropped 6; count of bases not matched to a gene: 8. The CDR3 spans 16 residues. Germline CDR1 and CDR2: ENHRY and SYGVKD.

CDR3: CASSRTGADYGYTF. The CDR3 nucleotides read TGTGCCAGCAGTCGGACAGGGGCGGACTATGGCTACACCTTC. This chain links TRBV6-1 with TRBJ1-2, with 9 nucleotides matching TRBD1. CDR1 is MNHNS and CDR2 is SASEGT in the germline V gene. Losses at the gene ends were 5 bases for V and 3 bases for J; bases not matched to a gene: 4. This CDR3 spans 14 amino acids.

This chain joins TRBV28 and TRBJ1-5; D ambiguous. This CDR3 has 11 residues. The germline V gene encodes CDR1 MDHEN and CDR2 SYDVKM. V was shortened by 3 bases and J by 6 bases, with 3 bases between the two germline ends. This chain's CDR3 is CASSLSQPQHF. For the CDR3, the DNA is TGTGCCAGCAGTTTGAGTCAGCCCCAGCATTTT.

This chain uses TRBV11-2 with TRBJ2-7; 9 positions agree with TRBD1. The germline CDR1 and CDR2 sequences are SGHAT and FQNNGV. This CDR3 comprises 12 residues. V lost 9 bases, J lost 5 bases, and 5 bases stayed unmatched. The CDR3 DNA reads as TGTGCCAGTTCCGGGACAGGGAACGAGCAGTACTTC. Its protein is CASSGTGNEQYF.

The chain couples TRBV28 to TRBJ2-7; 7 bases are shared with TRBD2. Germline V gene sequence: CDR1 MDHEN, CDR2 SYDVKM. This CDR3 contains 14 residues. J lost 3 bases, V lost 3 bases, and 5 bases had no gene match. CDR3 protein: CASSLASGLYEQYF. CDR3 in DNA: TGTGCCAGCAGTTTGGCTAGCGGTCTCTACGAGCAGTACTTC.

The genes are TRBV28 and TRBJ1-3, with TRBD1 matching over 9 bases. This CDR3 spans 15 amino acids. Trimming at V came to 6 bases and at J to 3 bases, leaving 6 bases not matched to a gene. CDR1 and CDR2 from the germline V gene are MDHEN and SYDVKM. The CDR3 nucleotides read TGTGCCAGCAGCGTTACAGGGGGCGGTGGAAACACCATATATTTT. Encoded protein: CASSVTGGGGNTIYF. Looking up the rest from reference TRBV28 and TRBJ1-3 gives the full variable domain: DVKVTQSSRYLVKRTGEKVFLECVQDMDHENMFWYRQDPGLGLRLIYFSYDVKMKEKGDIPEGYSVSREKKERFSLILESASTNQTSMYLCASSVTGGGGNTIYFGEGSWLTVV.

This clone showed up just a few times. This chain links TRBV6-5 with TRBJ2-3; D call uncertain. The CDR3 totals 15 residues. V was clipped by 2 bases and J by 4 bases, with 13 bases between them. Germline lookup yields CDR1 MNHEY and CDR2 SVGAGI. The CDR3 is CASSYEARRADTQYF. The DNA of the CDR3 is TGTGCCAGCAGTTACGAGGCGCGTCGCGCAGATACGCAGTATTTT.

The chain recombines TRBV28 with TRBJ2-2, with 8 bases identical to TRBD1. The germline gives CDR1 MDHEN, CDR2 SYDVKM. The V gene end was trimmed by 7 bases and the J gene end by 2 bases; junction bases not matched to a gene: 12. This CDR3 region has 17 residues. The CDR3 sequence: CASTKKGGQGNTGELFF. The CDR3 DNA reads as TGTGCCAGCACCAAGAAGGGAGGACAGGGAAACACCGGGGAGCTGTTTTTT.

This chain connects TRBV28 to TRBJ1-5, with D tentatively TRBD1 (6 bases). There are 15 residues in the CDR3. The germline gives CDR1 MDHEN, CDR2 SYDVKM. Trimming removed 8 bases from V and 7 bases from J, with 21 bases in between. As DNA, the CDR3 is TGTGCCAGCCATGAGGGCGCGGGCGGGGGCCAGCCCCAGCATTTT. It yields the protein CASHEGAGGGQPQHF.

The CDR3 sequence is CASGLFGGTEAFF. The CDR3 coding sequence is TGTGCTAGTGGTTTATTTGGGGGGACTGAAGCTTTCTTT. The chain joins TRBV12-5 to TRBJ1-1, with D possibly being TRBD1 (5 bases). Per germline, CDR1 LGHNT and CDR2 FRNRAP. This CDR3 is 13 amino acids long. The V end was cut by 3 bases, the J end by 5 bases, with 10 bases between.

The chain has TRBV7-7 and TRBJ2-2, with 9 nucleotides matching TRBD2. The junction had 7 bases not matched to a gene; V was cut back by 5 bases and J by 6 bases. The germline V gene has CDR1 SSHAT and CDR2 FNYEAQ (reference sequence). The CDR3 is 15 amino acids. Written as DNA, the CDR3 is TGTGCCAGCAGCCCTAGTCGGACTAGCGCCGGGGAGCTGTTTTTT. Residues: CASSPSRTSAGELFF.

Of note for this clone: The final CDR3 position lacks the conserved phenylalanine or tryptophan, pointing to a likely read error. No DNA is shown, since the ends of the CDR3 on it are uncertain; the CDR3 is the one TCRdb lists. The V gene is TRBV7-9, the J gene TRBJ1-2; TRBD1, as called in the table, went unchecked against the DNA. Ends included, the CDR3 has 13 residues. Germline CDR1 reads SEHNR; CDR2 reads FQNEAQ (reference sequence). CDR3 region: CASSFGGGQEFTL.

The V and J genes are TRBV7-7 and TRBJ1-1; the D is unclear. The V and J ends lost 5 bases and 7 bases respectively, with 8 bases between them. The CDR3 is 11 residues long. The germline gives CDR1 SSHAT, CDR2 FNYEAQ (reference sequence). CDR3 loop: CASSGLDEAFF. The DNA for the CDR3 is TGTGCCAGCAGCGGTCTAGATGAAGCTTTCTTT.

V is TRBV6-6 and J is TRBJ1-1, with D perhaps matching TRBD1 (5 bases). The V and J ends lost 5 bases and 12 bases respectively, with 16 bases between them. From germline, CDR1 is MNHNY and CDR2 SVGAGI (reference sequence). This CDR3 region has 12 residues. The CDR3, as DNA: TGTGCCAGCAGTCCTCCCCAGGGTGGGCCTTTCTTT. Amino acid sequence: CASSPPQGGPFF.

The V and J genes are TRBV28 and TRBJ1-1, with a tentative D call TRBD1 (6 bases). Germline V gene data show CDR1 as MDHEN and CDR2 as SYDVKM. The CDR3 covers 15 residues. The ends were cut back, 4 bases at V and 4 bases at J, with 16 bases in the middle. The chain's CDR3 is CASSSPTGVVTEAFF. The DNA of the CDR3 is TGTGCCAGCAGTTCCCCGACAGGAGTAGTCACTGAAGCTTTCTTT. Supplemented by reference TRBV28 and TRBJ1-1, the full variable domain reads DVKVTQSSRYLVKRTGEKVFLECVQDMDHENMFWYRQDPGLGLRLIYFSYDVKMKEKGDIPEGYSVSREKKERFSLILESASTNQTSMYLCASSSPTGVVTEAFFGQGTRLTVV.

V gene TRBV6-1 combines with J gene TRBJ2-1, with D perhaps TRBD1 (6 bases). Germline V gene sequence: CDR1 MNHNS, CDR2 SASEGT. This CDR3 contains 15 residues. V lost 5 bases and J 2 bases, leaving 13 bases between the germline ends. CDR3 sequence reads: CASSQQGRTYNEQFF. CDR3 coding DNA: TGTGCCAGCAGTCAACAGGGTCGAACCTACAATGAGCAGTTCTTC.

CDR3: CAAGGITGELFF. CDR3 coding DNA: TGTGCCGCGGGGGGGATCACCGGGGAGCTGTTTTTT. The rearrangement joins TRBV6-5 to TRBJ2-2; 9 bases map to TRBD2. Unmatched junction bases numbered 2, after V lost 11 bases and J lost 4 bases. Germline CDR1 reads MNHEY; CDR2 reads SVGAGI. The CDR3 runs to 12 residues.

V usage is TRBV27 and J usage is TRBJ2-3, with TRBD2 identical over 11 bases. The CDR3 spans 18 residues. The V and J ends lost 5 bases and 0 bases, in that order; junction bases with no gene match: 10. Germline loops: CDR1 MNHEY, CDR2 SMNVEV (reference sequence). The CDR3 coding sequence is TGTGCCAGCAGTCCCATAGCGGGAGGGGGTACTAGCACAGATACGCAGTATTTT. Its translation is CASSPIAGGGTSTDTQYF.

V usage is TRBV6-6 and J usage is TRBJ2-7, with D perhaps TRBD1 (5 bases). CDR3 length equals 12 residues. Germline CDR1 reads MNHNY; CDR2 reads SVGAGI (reference sequence). Trimming took 2 bases from V and 6 from J, leaving 8 bases between them. The CDR3 here is CASSYPRAEQYF. CDR3 coding DNA: TGTGCCAGCAGTTACCCCAGGGCCGAGCAGTACTTC.

In its sample, this clone was seen a few times. The chain carries TRBV6-5 and TRBJ2-3; tentative D call: TRBD2 (6 bases). The V gene's germline CDR1 is MNHEY and CDR2 SVGAGI. This CDR3 comprises 14 residues. V lost 4 bases to trimming and J lost 6 bases, with 14 bases between them. The CDR3 region has the DNA TGTGCCAGCAGTTCTCGGACTACCTCTGATACGCAGTATTTT. Translation: CASSSRTTSDTQYF.

The V and J genes are TRBV6-1 and TRBJ2-1; D is unclear. CDR1 and CDR2 (germline): MNHNS, SASEGT. V was cut by 6 bases and J by 8 bases, with 14 bases left in between. This CDR3 has 13 amino acids. The CDR3 loop reads CASSPTLVDEQFF. CDR3 coding DNA: TGTGCCAGCAGCCCGACCCTAGTGGATGAGCAGTTCTTC.

The chain uses TRBV2 and TRBJ1-5; possibly TRBD1 for D (5 bases). The CDR3 is 15 amino acids. CDR1 is SNHLY, CDR2 FYNNEI, per germline. Trimming pared 2 bases from V and 1 base from J, leaving 9 bases between. This CDR3 reads CASSETGTSNQPQHF. For the CDR3, the DNA is TGTGCCAGCAGTGAAACAGGTACAAGCAATCAGCCCCAGCATTTT.

The V gene is TRBV27, the J gene TRBJ2-2, with 7 bases aligning to TRBD1. CDR3 length equals 14 residues. Per the germline V gene, CDR1 is MNHEY and CDR2 is SMNVEV (reference sequence). With V trimmed by 4 bases and J by 1 base, 0 bases remained unmatched. CDR3 residues: CASSWDRNTGELFF. The DNA for the CDR3 is TGTGCCAGCAGTTGGGACAGGAACACCGGGGAGCTGTTTTTT.

The rearrangement uses TRBV7-9 and TRBJ1-2; TRBD1 agrees at 11 bases. V trimming: 4 bases; J trimming: 6 bases; junction bases outside the gene matches: 4. The CDR3 loop spans 14 amino acids. The germline V gene has CDR1 SEHNR and CDR2 FQNEAQ (reference sequence). The CDR3 loop is CASSWGQGGDGYTF. Here the CDR3 DNA reads TGTGCCAGCAGCTGGGGACAGGGGGGTGATGGCTACACCTTC.

CDR3 protein: CASSPGALAGNEQFF. The CDR3 nucleotides are TGCGCCAGCAGCCCCGGTGCACTAGCGGGTAATGAGCAGTTCTTC. This chain connects TRBV4-1 to TRBJ2-1, with 9 nucleotides matching TRBD2. The length of the CDR3 is 15 residues. The ends lost 4 bases at V and 7 bases at J; junction bases unmatched: 8. CDR1 and CDR2 from the germline V gene are MGHRA and YSYEKL.

This sequence joins TRBV6-5 and TRBJ2-3; D may be TRBD1 (6 bases). The CDR3 loop spans 14 amino acids. Germline V gene sequence: CDR1 MNHEY, CDR2 SVGAGI. Trimming pared 6 bases from V and 1 base from J, leaving 11 bases between. The CDR3 sequence: CASRTGLGTDTQYF. In DNA form, the CDR3 reads TGTGCCAGCAGAACAGGGCTTGGCACAGATACGCAGTATTTT.